What follows is one TCR beta chain and its context. Its antigen is unknown. Oncomine TCR Beta short-read sequencing was applied to DNA from cultured CD4+ T cells. TCRdb re-called the PCR reads with MiXCR, one entry per CDR3 protein. The sample consists of roughly 22,000 distinct CDR3 sequences, around 62% of them appearing once. The CDR3 has 15 residues. Trimming cost V 5 bases and J 0 bases, with 13 bases left between them. CDR1 and CDR2 from the germline V gene are SEHNR and FQNEAQ (reference sequence). Treatment here: approximately 10-day PBMC culture with coronavirus spike peptide pools or control peptides (ViraFEST assay). This specimen comes from a study of vaccination and CD4 T cells after COVID-19. Whole-study context: Each individual in the study obtained two doses of BNT162b2 or mRNA-1273 vaccine. Post-vaccine specimens were obtained a median approximately 70 days after dose two (range 14 to 241). Cells were stimulated with overlapping spike peptide pools from SARS-CoV-2, HCoV-NL63, HCoV-OC43 and HCoV-229E. Median time from COVID diagnosis to post-COVID sampling was over 80 days (35 to 161).

The TCR was taken from a human donor who had recovered from COVID-19. V usage is TRBV7-9 and J usage is TRBJ1-1, with D unresolved. Input material: CD4+ T cells from blood, cultured in vitro. The CDR3 bases are TGTGCCAGCAGCCCCAAGAACTTGGTGAACACTGAAGCTTTCTTT. Translating gives CASSPKNLVNTEAFF. Filled out from reference TRBV7-9 and TRBJ1-1, the complete variable domain reads DTGVSQNPRHKITKRGQNVTFRCDPISEHNRLYWYRQTLGQGPEFLTYFQNEAQLEKSRLLSDRFSAERPKGSFSTLEIQRTEQGDSAMYLCASSPKNLVNTEAFFGQGTRLTVV.